The 32 T cell receptor beta chains reported below all come from one sample, sequenced in a study of blood T cell repertoires in COVID-19. Method: immunoSEQ multiplex PCR; TCRdb's copy keeps in-frame clones and lacks some. The sample holds approximately 77,000 clones, approximately 90% seen once. The sequenced sample was peripheral blood. These receptor sequences come from a woman older than 75 with acute or convalescent COVID-19.

The chain employs TRBV2 and TRBJ1-4; a possible D gene is TRBD1 (6 bases). The CDR3 extends over 13 amino acids. Germline V gene lookup returns CDR1 SNHLY and CDR2 FYNNEI. Trimming left V 9 bases short and J 0 bases short, with 8 bases between. Here the CDR3 DNA reads TGTGCCAGTCAGGGGTCAACTAATGAAAAACTGTTTTTT. This encodes CASQGSTNEKLFF.

V gene TRBV11-2 combines with J gene TRBJ1-4; D gene ambiguous. Trimming left V 1 base short and J 5 bases short, with 11 bases between. The CDR3 totals 15 residues. The germline V gene encodes CDR1 SGHAT and CDR2 FQNNGV. The CDR3 loop reads CASSLAGWENEKLFF. The CDR3 coding sequence is TGTGCCAGCAGCTTAGCGGGTTGGGAGAATGAAAAACTGTTTTTT.

The chain links TRBV7-6 to TRBJ2-2; 10 nucleotides match TRBD1. Trimming took 5 bases from V and 5 from J; bases not matched to a gene: 8. Germline values: CDR1 SGHVS, CDR2 FNYEAQ. The CDR3 spans 16 residues. Written as DNA, the CDR3 is TGTGCCAGCAGCCCCCAGGGACAGGGGTATACCGGGGAGCTGTTTTTT. Translating it yields CASSPQGQGYTGELFF.

The V call is TRBV6-5, the J call TRBJ2-3, with D perhaps TRBD2 (6 bases). This CDR3 contains 14 residues. Germline loops: CDR1 MNHEY, CDR2 SVGAGI. The germline V and J ends were trimmed by 5 bases and 4 bases, with 13 bases remaining between them. CDR3 nucleotides: TGTGCCAGCAGTCCGGGGGTTCCGCCAGATACGCAGTATTTT. Translated: CASSPGVPPDTQYF.

The CDR3 region has the DNA TGTGCCAGCAGTTACCTAGGACAGGGGGCTCGCGAGCAGTACTTC. Its translation: CASSYLGQGAREQYF. The V gene is TRBV6-5, the J gene TRBJ2-7, with 11 bases matching TRBD1. The CDR3 extends over 15 amino acids. V gave up 2 bases and J gave up 6 bases; unmatched junction bases: 6. The germline V gene has CDR1 MNHEY and CDR2 SVGAGI.

The chain combines TRBV4-3 with TRBJ1-2; 7 bases line up with TRBD1. V lost 1 base, J lost 8 bases, and 7 bases stayed unmatched. CDR3 length: 14 amino acids. CDR1 LGHNA and CDR2 YSLEER come from the germline V gene. CDR3 residues: CASSQAQGLKGYTF. The CDR3 nucleotides read TGCGCCAGCAGCCAAGCACAGGGGCTCAAGGGCTACACCTTC.

V is TRBV5-4 and J is TRBJ2-3; 7 nucleotides align to TRBD2. J gave up 4 bases and V 4 bases, and 9 bases lay outside the gene matches. CDR3 length: 15 residues. The germline V gene encodes CDR1 SGHNT and CDR2 YYREEE (reference sequence). CDR3 sequence: CASSPLGRVADTQYF. The CDR3 bases are TGTGCCAGCAGCCCCCTTGGGAGGGTGGCAGATACGCAGTATTTT.

This clone was seen just once. CDR3 nucleotide sequence: TGTGCCTGGAGGGGGGCGGGCTACACCTTC. As protein: CAWRGAGYTF. This rearrangement joins TRBV30 to TRBJ1-2, with D maybe TRBD1 (6 bases). Trimming shortened V by 3 bases and J by 8 bases, and 7 bases separated the two germline ends. Germline V gives CDR1 GTSNPN, CDR2 SVGIG (reference sequence). The CDR3 is 10 amino acids.

This clone came up once. The chain couples TRBV5-1 to TRBJ2-6; the D gene is possibly TRBD1 (5 bases). The germline V gene has CDR1 SGHRS and CDR2 YFSETQ. The CDR3 loop spans 15 amino acids. V was cut by 4 bases and J by 0 bases, with 8 bases left in between. Here the CDR3 reads CASSPQGSGANVLTF. The CDR3 DNA reads as TGCGCCAGCAGCCCCCAGGGCTCTGGGGCCAACGTCCTGACTTTC.

A few counts support this clone. This rearrangement joins TRBV19 to TRBJ1-6; possible D gene TRBD1, 6 bases. V was clipped by 6 bases and J by 0 bases, with 12 bases between them. Germline V gene data show CDR1 as LNHDA and CDR2 as SQIVND (reference sequence). This CDR3 is 16 amino acids long. The chain's CDR3 is CASSNQGISYNSPLHF. The CDR3 DNA follows: TGTGCCAGTAGCAATCAGGGGATCTCCTATAATTCACCCCTCCACTTT.

V gene TRBV5-4 combines with J gene TRBJ2-5; D is unresolved. Germline CDR1 and CDR2: SGHNT and YYREEE (reference sequence). V was cut by 0 bases and J by 5 bases, with 11 bases left in between. This CDR3 contains 14 residues. The CDR3: CASSLVATRETQYF. The CDR3 DNA reads TGTGCCAGCAGCTTGGTTGCCACCCGGGAGACCCAGTACTTC.

The chain couples TRBV7-2 to TRBJ1-5; D call uncertain. V was clipped by 0 bases and J by 4 bases, with 7 bases between them. CDR3 size: 14 residues. CDR1 and CDR2 (germline): SGHTA, FQGNSA. CDR3 residues: CASSLATVNQPQHF. DNA for the CDR3: TGTGCCAGCAGCTTAGCAACGGTTAATCAGCCCCAGCATTTT.

This chain links TRBV19 with TRBJ1-2; D perhaps matches TRBD1 (5 bases). The CDR3 length is 16 residues. Germline CDR1 is LNHDA and CDR2 is SQIVND (reference sequence). The ends were cut back, 4 bases at V and 8 bases at J, with 23 bases in the middle. CDR3 loop: CASSKVLDPPGMGYTF. The CDR3, as DNA: TGTGCCAGTAGTAAGGTGTTAGATCCCCCAGGGATGGGCTACACCTTC.

The rearrangement links TRBV27 to TRBJ2-3; 10 bases match TRBD2. The CDR3 is made up of 18 amino acids. J lost 1 base, V lost 5 bases, and 12 bases had no gene match. The germline CDR1 and CDR2 sequences are MNHEY and SMNVEV (reference sequence). CDR3 protein: CASSRSSGGQRGTDTQYF. CDR3 coding DNA: TGTGCCAGCAGTCGAAGTAGCGGGGGGCAGCGTGGCACAGATACGCAGTATTTT.

This chain joins TRBV6-5 and TRBJ2-1; D is ambiguous. The V and J ends lost 5 bases and 10 bases respectively, with 9 bases between them. From germline, CDR1 is MNHEY and CDR2 SVGAGI. The CDR3 totals 11 residues. The CDR3 coding sequence is TGTGCCAGCAGTACTACATCCGAGCAGTTCTTC. Translation: CASSTTSEQFF.

V and J are TRBV19 and TRBJ1-2; a weak D match, TRBD1 (6 bases). With 5 bases removed from V and 1 base from J, the gap between germline ends came to 11 bases. The CDR3 spans 14 residues. Germline V gene lookup returns CDR1 LNHDA and CDR2 SQIVND (reference sequence). CDR3 region: CASSPGQFNYGYTF. The DNA of the CDR3 is TGTGCCAGTAGTCCAGGACAGTTTAACTATGGCTACACCTTC. The full variable domain, its missing parts supplied by reference TRBV19 and TRBJ1-2, is DGGITQSPKYLFRKEGQNVTLSCEQNLNHDAMYWYRQDPGQGLRLIYYSQIVNDFQKGDIAEGYSVSREKKESFPLTVTSAQKNPTAFYLCASSPGQFNYGYTFGSGTRLTVV.

The V and J genes are TRBV29-1 and TRBJ2-3; 11 bases match TRBD1. Germline V gene lookup returns CDR1 SQVTM and CDR2 ANQGSEA. V was clipped by 7 bases and J by 6 bases; unmatched bases: 15. CDR3 length equals 16 residues. Here the CDR3 reads CSAQIGRDRGLDTQYF. The CDR3 coding sequence is TGCAGCGCACAAATCGGCCGGGACAGGGGGTTGGATACGCAGTATTTT.

This sequence joins TRBV2 and TRBJ2-7; TRBD1 is a possible D gene (6 bases). Trimming left V 6 bases short and J 2 bases short, with 20 bases between. The CDR3 runs to 16 residues. Per the germline V gene, CDR1 is SNHLY and CDR2 is FYNNEI. The CDR3 loop is CASRDPGDGATYEQYF. CDR3 DNA: TGTGCCAGCAGGGACCCAGGGGACGGAGCTACCTACGAGCAGTACTTC.

The chain's CDR3 is CSVGWTGGHEQYF. In nucleotides, the CDR3 is TGCAGCGTTGGGTGGACAGGGGGACACGAGCAGTACTTC. The chain combines TRBV29-1 with TRBJ2-7; 10 bases fit TRBD1. In germline, CDR1 is SQVTM, CDR2 ANQGSEA. Trimming at V came to 4 bases and at J to 5 bases, leaving 5 bases not matched to a gene. The CDR3 is 13 amino acids.

This clone was seen only a few times. The chain recombines TRBV6-5 with TRBJ2-7; the match to TRBD2 covers 8 bases. The trim removed 6 bases at V and 5 bases at J, leaving 6 bases unmatched. Germline CDR1 MNHEY, CDR2 SVGAGI. The CDR3 has 13 residues. In DNA, the CDR3 is TGTGCCAGCAGCCCGGGGGGGGGTGACGAGCAGTACTTC. It is translated as CASSPGGGDEQYF.

This clone has a handful of counts. J is TRBJ1-6 and V is TRBV19, with 7 bases fitting TRBD1. Germline V gene data show CDR1 as LNHDA and CDR2 as SQIVND (reference sequence). With 5 bases clipped from V and 9 bases from J, the junction kept 4 bases outside the gene matches. The CDR3 length is 13 residues. The CDR3 protein is CASSLQGSSPLHF. CDR3 nucleotides: TGTGCCAGTAGTCTACAGGGGAGTTCACCCCTCCACTTT.

The V gene is TRBV4-2, the J gene TRBJ2-3; 8 bases line up with TRBD2. Trimming cost V 4 bases and J 0 bases; bases outside gene matches: 12. This CDR3 comprises 18 residues. Germline V gene data show CDR1 as LGHNA and CDR2 as YNFKEQ. In DNA form, the CDR3 reads TGTGCCAGCAGCCTTACCGGGACTAGGGGAAGTAGCACAGATACGCAGTATTTT. Its protein product is CASSLTGTRGSSTDTQYF.

The V gene is TRBV5-4, the J gene TRBJ2-7; D is perhaps TRBD1 (6 bases). The CDR3 is 16 amino acids. V was clipped by 1 base and J by 5 bases, with 19 bases between them. The germline gives CDR1 SGHNT, CDR2 YYREEE (reference sequence). CDR3 DNA sequence: TGTGCCAGCAGCTTGTGGGGGCCCAATCCGCCCAACGAGCAGTACTTC. Amino acid sequence: CASSLWGPNPPNEQYF.

This sequence joins TRBV30 and TRBJ1-5; D may be TRBD1 (5 bases). Trimming cost V 1 base and J 9 bases, with 7 bases left between them. Germline lookup yields CDR1 GTSNPN and CDR2 SVGIG (reference sequence). This CDR3 spans 11 amino acids. CDR3 DNA sequence: TGTGCCTGGAGTGGCCAGGGGCCCCAGCATTTT. Amino acids: CAWSGQGPQHF.

This sequence joins TRBV21-1 and TRBJ2-6; TRBD2 is the table's D call and was not checked against the DNA. TRBV21-1 is a documented pseudogene. CDR3 length equals 16 residues. The DNA of the CDR3 is TGTGCCAGCTACGGACTCGACAACTCTGGGGCCAACGTCCTGACTTTC. It yields the protein CASYGLDNSGANVLTF.

In this sample, this clone turned up a few times. The V gene is TRBV11-2, the J gene TRBJ2-3; 7 bases align to TRBD2. CDR3 length: 15 residues. Germline V gene data show CDR1 as SGHAT and CDR2 as FQNNGV. Trimming took 7 bases from V and 2 from J; bases not matched to a gene: 9. The CDR3 bases are TGTGCCAGCAACCCGGGGCAGCGGGACACAGATACGCAGTATTTT. Protein: CASNPGQRDTDTQYF.

As for this clone: The identical CDR3 is also encoded by other nucleotide sequences in the sample. The CDR3 sequence is CASSVTGGMNTEAFF. CDR3 DNA sequence: TGTGCCAGCAGCGTAACAGGGGGCATGAACACTGAAGCTTTCTTT. V gene TRBV9 combines with J gene TRBJ1-1; 9 bases align to TRBD1. Germline V gene data show CDR1 as SGDLS and CDR2 as YYNGEE. This CDR3 contains 15 residues. The junction had 1 base not matched to a gene; V was cut back by 1 base and J by 0 bases.

The CDR3 region has the DNA TGTGCCAGCAGCCAAGTCGGAGCTTTCTTT. It codes for CASSQVGAFF. This chain links TRBV14 with TRBJ1-1; D is undetermined. V lost 1 base and J 10 bases, leaving 4 bases between the germline ends. Germline V lookup: CDR1 SGHDN, CDR2 FVKESK. The length of the CDR3 is 10 residues.

The rearrangement links TRBV29-1 to TRBJ2-5, with TRBD2 identical over 10 bases. The CDR3 has 15 residues. Trimming removed 3 bases from V and 4 bases from J; junction bases left unmatched: 8. In germline, CDR1 is SQVTM, CDR2 ANQGSEA. The CDR3 protein is CSVDSSGGLGETQYF. DNA of the CDR3: TGCAGCGTTGATAGTAGCGGGGGGCTGGGAGAGACCCAGTACTTC. Combining the CDR3 with reference TRBV29-1 and TRBJ2-5 gives the whole variable domain SAVISQKPSRDICQRGTSLTIQCQVDSQVTMMFWYRQQPGQSLTLIATANQGSEATYESGFVIDKFPISRPNLTFSTLTVSNMSPEDSSIYLCSVDSSGGLGETQYFGPGTRLLVL.

This clone was detected only once. The V and J genes are TRBV19 and TRBJ1-2; D possibly corresponds to TRBD1 (6 bases). Germline CDR1 is LNHDA and CDR2 is SQIVND (reference sequence). With 8 bases removed from V and 7 bases from J, the gap between germline ends came to 29 bases. The CDR3 loop spans 17 amino acids. The CDR3 DNA is TGTGCCAGTGCTACCAACAGCTTACAGGGCCGGGCAGCTGGCTACACCTTC. As protein: CASATNSLQGRAAGYTF.

V is TRBV19 and J is TRBJ1-2; D possibly corresponds to TRBD1 (6 bases). V gave up 5 bases and J gave up 5 bases, with 15 bases separating them. Germline CDR1 reads LNHDA; CDR2 reads SQIVND (reference sequence). The CDR3 runs to 14 residues. The CDR3 DNA reads TGTGCCAGTAGTGGAATTATCCAGGGGTATGGCTACACCTTC. Protein sequence: CASSGIIQGYGYTF. The full variable domain, rest sourced from reference TRBV19 and TRBJ1-2, is DGGITQSPKYLFRKEGQNVTLSCEQNLNHDAMYWYRQDPGQGLRLIYYSQIVNDFQKGDIAEGYSVSREKKESFPLTVTSAQKNPTAFYLCASSGIIQGYGYTFGSGTRLTVV.

The gene calls are TRBV15 and TRBJ2-5; TRBD1 is a possible D gene (6 bases). V was shortened by 3 bases and J by 5 bases, with 19 bases between the two germline ends. Per germline, CDR1 LNHNV and CDR2 YYDKDF (reference sequence). CDR3 length equals 16 residues. The CDR3 region has the DNA TGTGCCACCAGCAGGGGTGGGGGCGGGTTAATTGAGACCCAGTACTTC. Protein: CATSRGGGGLIETQYF.